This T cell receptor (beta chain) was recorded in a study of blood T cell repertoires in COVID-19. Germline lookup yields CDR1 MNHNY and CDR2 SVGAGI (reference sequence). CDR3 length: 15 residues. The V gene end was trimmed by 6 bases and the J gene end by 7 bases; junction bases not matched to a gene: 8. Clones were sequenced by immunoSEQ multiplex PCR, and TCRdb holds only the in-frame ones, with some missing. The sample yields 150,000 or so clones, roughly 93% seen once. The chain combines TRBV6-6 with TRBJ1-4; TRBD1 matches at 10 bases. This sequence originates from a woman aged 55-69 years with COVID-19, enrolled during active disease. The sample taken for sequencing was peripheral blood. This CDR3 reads CASSLDRGSGEKLFF. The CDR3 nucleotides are TGTGCCAGCAGCTTGGACAGGGGGTCCGGTGAAAAACTGTTTTTT.